What follows are 15 T cell receptor beta chains derived from one specimen sequenced in a study of blood T cell repertoires in COVID-19. Sequencing was performed with immunoSEQ multiplex PCR; in TCRdb, only in-frame clones are kept and a portion is missing. This table has 170,000 or so clones, approximately 90% appearing once. Sequenced sample: peripheral blood. The receptors come from a man over 45 with acute or convalescent COVID-19.

The chain couples TRBV12-3 or TRBV12-4 to TRBJ2-7; unclear D gene. This CDR3 is built from 12 residues. V lost 1 base and J 4 bases, leaving 5 bases between the germline ends. The CDR3 sequence: CASSLGEYEQYV. CDR3 in DNA: TGTGCCAGCAGTTTAGGAGAGTACGAGCAGTACGTC.

The V and J genes are TRBV2 and TRBJ1-2; TRBD1 matches at 7 bases. The J segment lost 7 bases and the V segment lost 6 bases, leaving 14 bases of the junction unmatched. CDR1 is SNHLY and CDR2 is FYNNEI in the germline V gene. This CDR3 has 15 residues. The CDR3 DNA follows: TGTGCCAGCAGCCAACTGACAGGGAGCGACGGTGGCTACACCTTC. As protein: CASSQLTGSDGGYTF.

The rearrangement uses TRBV19 and TRBJ1-5; possibly TRBD1 for D (6 bases). Between the trimmed V and J ends, which lost 2 bases and 5 bases, there was a span of 10 bases. Germline assignment: CDR1 LNHDA and CDR2 SQIVND (reference sequence). The CDR3 sequence is 14 residues long. The CDR3 coding sequence is TGTGCCAGTAGTATACGAACAGGGTATCAGCCCCAGCATTTT. Amino acids: CASSIRTGYQPQHF.

The J gene is TRBJ2-1, the V gene TRBV28; 7 bases are shared with TRBD2. Germline lookup yields CDR1 MDHEN and CDR2 SYDVKM. The CDR3 runs 13 residues. With 7 bases clipped from V and 2 bases from J, the junction kept 2 bases outside the gene matches. The CDR3 DNA follows: TGTGCCAGCATGCGGGAGCCCTACAATGAGCAGTTCTTC. This sequence encodes CASMREPYNEQFF.

V is TRBV19 and J is TRBJ2-2, with 10 nucleotides matching TRBD1. Trimming took 5 bases from V and 6 from J; bases not matched to a gene: 9. The CDR3 totals 16 residues. The germline CDR1 and CDR2 sequences are LNHDA and SQIVND (reference sequence). CDR3 sequence (DNA): TGTGCCAGTAGTCTCAGGACAGGGGGAACCGCCGGGGAGCTGTTTTTT. This encodes CASSLRTGGTAGELFF.

This chain joins TRBV18 and TRBJ2-2; 7 bases map to TRBD1. The CDR3 loop spans 15 amino acids. CDR1 is KGHSH and CDR2 is LQKENI in the germline V gene. The V gene end was trimmed by 6 bases and the J gene end by 0 bases; junction bases not matched to a gene: 4. The CDR3 here is CASSPGQANTGELFF. The CDR3 region has the DNA TGTGCCAGCTCCCCAGGACAGGCGAACACCGGGGAGCTGTTTTTT.

V and J are TRBV13 and TRBJ2-1; TRBD1 matches 8 bases. Germline lookup yields CDR1 PRHDT and CDR2 FYEKMQ (reference sequence). V shed 0 bases and J 6 bases; nucleotides not matched to a gene: 4. The CDR3 length is 15 residues. The CDR3 coding sequence is TGTGCCAGCAGCTTAGGCCGACAGGGGCCCAATGAGCAGTTCTTC. Its translation is CASSLGRQGPNEQFF.

The V gene is TRBV7-6, the J gene TRBJ1-1; 7 positions agree with TRBD1. J was trimmed by 1 base and V by 2 bases; bases with no gene match: 1. Germline V CDR1 and CDR2: SGHVS, FNYEAQ. The CDR3 totals 14 residues. The CDR3: CASSLRTGNTEAFF. The DNA for the CDR3 is TGTGCCAGCAGCTTAAGGACAGGGAACACTGAAGCTTTCTTT.

This sequence joins TRBV27 and TRBJ2-3; no reliable D call. This CDR3 is built from 13 residues. Germline V gene sequence: CDR1 MNHEY, CDR2 SMNVEV (reference sequence). Trimming took 5 bases from V and 2 from J, leaving 8 bases between them. Here the CDR3 reads CASSKEHTDTQYF. CDR3 DNA sequence: TGTGCCAGCAGTAAGGAGCACACAGATACGCAGTATTTT.

The rearrangement links TRBV9 to TRBJ2-3; D possibly corresponds to TRBD2 (5 bases). Deletions cut 4 bases from V and 2 bases from J, with 14 bases between. The CDR3 has 15 residues. Per germline, CDR1 SGDLS and CDR2 YYNGEE. CDR3 sequence reads: CASSPREGLTDTQYF. The DNA for the CDR3 is TGTGCCAGCAGCCCCCGCGAGGGCCTCACAGATACGCAGTATTTT.

This clone has a single count. This chain connects TRBV27 to TRBJ2-1; D perhaps matches TRBD2 (6 bases). The V end lost 3 bases, the J end lost 0 bases, and 6 bases lay between the germline ends. Germline V CDR1 and CDR2: MNHEY, SMNVEV (reference sequence). The CDR3 has 14 residues. CDR3 sequence (DNA): TGTGCCAGCAGTTTCGGGGGCTCCTACAATGAGCAGTTCTTC. This codes for CASSFGGSYNEQFF.

The gene calls are TRBV28 and TRBJ1-3, with 9 nucleotides matching TRBD1. CDR3 size: 17 residues. CDR1 is MDHEN and CDR2 is SYDVKM in the germline V gene. Unmatched junction bases numbered 11, after V lost 5 bases and J lost 3 bases. CDR3 DNA: TGTGCCAGCAGTCTCTCCGGGACAGGGTCATTTGGAAACACCATATATTTT. Its translation: CASSLSGTGSFGNTIYF.

The chain links TRBV3-1 (or the pseudogene TRBV3-2) to TRBJ1-1, with 7 bases that match TRBD1. Trimming cost V 6 bases and J 7 bases; bases outside gene matches: 8. Germline V CDR1 and CDR2: LGHDT, YNNKEL (reference sequence). The CDR3 spans 13 residues. The CDR3 is CASSRQGKNEAFF. The CDR3 nucleotides are TGTGCCAGCAGTAGACAGGGTAAGAATGAAGCTTTCTTT.

This clone was detected once. The rearrangement links TRBV2 to TRBJ1-6; perhaps TRBD1 as D (5 bases). The V end was cut by 0 bases, the J end by 8 bases, with 8 bases between. The CDR3 runs to 14 residues. The germline V gene encodes CDR1 SNHLY and CDR2 FYNNEI. The CDR3, as DNA: TGTGCCAGCAGTGAAGCACGACAGTATTCACCCCTCCACTTT. It translates to CASSEARQYSPLHF.

The J gene is TRBJ1-2, the V gene TRBV28, with 7 bases fitting TRBD1. The V segment lost 6 bases and the J segment 3 bases; nucleotides outside the gene matches: 1. The CDR3 has 12 amino acids. CDR1 and CDR2 from the germline V gene are MDHEN and SYDVKM. The CDR3 nucleotides are TGTGCCAGCAGCGGACAGGACTATGGCTACACCTTC. Protein sequence: CASSGQDYGYTF.